The following is a T cell receptor beta chain sequence with its context. Its target is not known. These data come from a study of cytomegalovirus exposure and HLA in healthy donors. Study-level results: In a later analysis, TCR beta V- and J-gene trimming showed a link to a missense DCLRE1C variant. An analysis that came later showed most CMV-associated TCR beta chains appearing HLA-restricted.

Primers: 60 Vbeta forward and 13 Jbeta reverse. Repertoires were generated with immunoSEQ multiplex PCR, while TCRdb's copy carries only in-frame clones and drops some. The sample has about 120,000 clones. The TCR sequence derives from a man between 18 and 29 years old in good health and CMV-seronegative. What was sequenced was PBMCs.

DNA of the CDR3: TGCGCCAGCAGCTTGGAACAGGGGGCCTACAATGAGCAGTTCTTC. Protein sequence: CASSLEQGAYNEQFF. The genes are TRBV5-1 and TRBJ2-1, with TRBD1 identical over 8 bases. Germline V gives CDR1 SGHRS, CDR2 YFSETQ. V gave up 0 bases and J gave up 2 bases; unmatched junction bases: 1. The CDR3 has 15 residues.